The rows below give T cell receptor beta chains drawn from one sample of a study of shared clonotypes between healthy human individuals. Sequencing used immunoSEQ multiplex PCR; TCRdb keeps in-frame clones, though not all of them. The sample lists about 1.5 million clones, 95% to 99% occurring once. Sequencing input: naive CD4+ T cells sorted from blood. The origin of the receptors is a young man in good health. CDR3s include the opening cysteine and the closing phenylalanine or tryptophan. D genes are given only for firm matches. Part of the rows lack a size; the others show once, few, many or a class for expanded clones.

clone size,V gene,D gene,J gene,CDR3 length,CDR3 protein,CDR3 DNA
NA,TRBV28,NA,TRBJ1-2,14,CASSSGVGGYGYTF,TGTGCCAGCAGCTCAGGCGTCGGTGGCTATGGCTACACCTTC
NA,TRBV30,TRBD2,TRBJ2-5,14,CAWSVGRAIGTQYF,TGTGCCTGGAGTGTCGGGAGGGCAATCGGGACCCAGTACTTC
NA,TRBV14,NA,TRBJ1-2,16,CASSVGGQGLAYGYTF,TGTGCCAGCAGCGTAGGTGGGCAGGGGCTGGCCTATGGCTACACCTTC
NA,TRBV11-2,NA,TRBJ2-7,15,CASSFVVGSGNEQYF,TGTGCCAGCAGCTTCGTGGTGGGGTCTGGGAACGAGCAGTACTTC
once,TRBV7-6,TRBD2,TRBJ2-7,17,CASSPTGTSGRNYEQYF,TGTGCCAGCAGCCCCACCGGGACTAGCGGGAGGAACTACGAGCAGTACTTC
NA,TRBV5-6,TRBD2,TRBJ2-7,15,CASSFPGLAAYEQYF,TGTGCCAGCAGCTTTCCGGGACTAGCGGCCTACGAGCAGTACTTC
NA,TRBV14,NA,TRBJ2-5,15,CASSQDWRSKETQYF,TGTGCCAGCAGCCAAGATTGGAGGAGCAAGGAGACCCAGTACTTC
NA,TRBV10-3,TRBD1,TRBJ2-5,13,CAASNRGRETQYF,TGTGCCGCATCAAACAGGGGAAGGGAGACCCAGTACTTC
NA,TRBV7-9,NA,TRBJ2-7,15,CASSSDQPGIYEQYF,TGTGCCAGCAGCTCCGACCAGCCGGGGATCTACGAGCAGTACTTC
NA,TRBV6-5,TRBD2,TRBJ2-4,12,CAASTSFGLQYF,TGTGCCGCGTCGACTAGCTTTGGCCTTCAGTACTTC